These 23 T cell receptor beta chains share one sample of origin, sequenced in a study of blood T cell repertoires in COVID-19. Here immunoSEQ multiplex PCR was the method, and the copy in TCRdb shows in-frame clones only, minus some. The table includes about 380,000 clones, approximately 80% detected once. Sequenced material: peripheral blood. The receptors stem from a human donor with acute or convalescent COVID-19. The donor label of this sample is uncertain.

This chain connects TRBV7-9 to TRBJ2-5; possibly TRBD1 for D (7 bases). Trimming left V 5 bases short and J 4 bases short, with 17 bases between. CDR1 and CDR2 (germline): SEHNR, FQNEAQ (reference sequence). The CDR3 totals 15 residues. CDR3 sequence (DNA): TGTGCCAGCAGCGAACAGGGGCGGGGTGGAGAGACCCAGTACTTC. Translating it yields CASSEQGRGGETQYF.

This chain uses TRBV7-2 with TRBJ1-6, with D unresolved. Looked up from germline, CDR1 is SGHTA and CDR2 is FQGNSA. Trimming removed 0 bases at V and 7 bases at J, with 10 bases between. This CDR3 has 15 residues. The CDR3 loop reads CASSLAKRRNSPLHF. As DNA, the CDR3 is TGTGCCAGCAGCTTAGCTAAGAGGCGGAATTCACCCCTCCACTTT.

The chain recombines TRBV4-1 with TRBJ1-1; D is perhaps TRBD1 (6 bases). The V and J ends lost 2 bases and 4 bases respectively, with 20 bases between them. This CDR3 contains 17 residues. Germline V gives CDR1 MGHRA, CDR2 YSYEKL. CDR3 sequence (DNA): TGCGCCAGCAGCCAACGAGGAATCCAGGGGTTAGGCACTGAAGCTTTCTTT. Amino acid sequence: CASSQRGIQGLGTEAFF.

The chain uses TRBV4-2 and TRBJ2-3; tentatively, D is TRBD1 (6 bases). The V gene's germline CDR1 is LGHNA and CDR2 YNFKEQ. The length of the CDR3 is 15 residues. The V and J ends lost 1 base and 11 bases respectively, with 19 bases between them. The CDR3 DNA reads as TGTGCCAGCAGCCAAGCAAAGACAGGATGGAGTGGGCAGTATTTT. Translated: CASSQAKTGWSGQYF.

This clone is a singleton in its sample. This chain joins TRBV19 and TRBJ2-2, with TRBD1 matching over 8 bases. V lost 1 base to trimming and J lost 6 bases; unmatched junction nucleotides: 7. The CDR3 has 16 amino acids. Germline CDR1 is LNHDA and CDR2 is SQIVND (reference sequence). The CDR3 nucleotides are TGTGCCAGTAGTATAGGCAGGGGGCGTTTGGCCGGGGAGCTGTTTTTT. As protein: CASSIGRGRLAGELFF.

V and J are TRBV18 and TRBJ2-7, with 13 bases matching TRBD2. Germline CDR1 and CDR2: KGHSH and LQKENI. With 6 bases clipped from V and 5 bases from J, the junction kept 7 bases outside the gene matches. The CDR3 is made up of 15 amino acids. The DNA for the CDR3 is TGTGCCAGCTCCGCCGGGACTAGCGGGACCAACGAGCAGTACTTC. Its translation is CASSAGTSGTNEQYF.

This rearrangement joins TRBV5-1 to TRBJ2-3; weak D call: TRBD2 (6 bases). Trimming cost V 4 bases and J 5 bases, with 14 bases left between them. Germline assignment: CDR1 SGHRS and CDR2 YFSETQ. The CDR3 is 14 amino acids. The CDR3 is CASSTGLPGDTQYF. CDR3 bases: TGCGCCAGCAGCACCGGACTACCAGGAGATACGCAGTATTTT.

The chain combines TRBV27 with TRBJ1-5; no clear D. CDR1 and CDR2 from the germline V gene are MNHEY and SMNVEV (reference sequence). This CDR3 is built from 15 residues. V gave up 7 bases and J gave up 2 bases, with 15 bases separating them. The CDR3 bases are TGTGCCAGCAAGCGTGGCTTGAGCGGCAATCAGCCCCAGCATTTT. Protein sequence: CASKRGLSGNQPQHF.

This clone was counted many times. The chain employs TRBV11-2 and TRBJ2-5; 7 positions match TRBD2. The CDR3 is 15 residues long. The trim removed 6 bases at V and 0 bases at J, leaving 7 bases unmatched. CDR1 is SGHAT, CDR2 FQNNGV, per germline. The CDR3 is CASRRLAGDQETQYF. DNA of the CDR3: TGTGCCAGCAGAAGACTAGCTGGGGACCAAGAGACCCAGTACTTC.

This sequence joins TRBV5-1 and TRBJ2-5, with TRBD1 matching 8 bases. Germline V CDR1 and CDR2: SGHRS, YFSETQ. The CDR3 extends over 16 amino acids. V shed 6 bases and J 4 bases; nucleotides not matched to a gene: 14. The CDR3: CASNVNGQGGGETQYF. The DNA of the CDR3 is TGCGCCAGCAACGTAAACGGACAGGGAGGAGGAGAGACCCAGTACTTC.

Comments on this clone: An end of the junction does not agree with germline; a read error may underlie this. Other DNA variants within this sample encode the same CDR3. The V and J genes are TRBV2 and TRBJ2-5; 12 bases map to TRBD2. CDR1 and CDR2 (germline): SNHLY, FYNNEI. The CDR3 has 14 amino acids. CDR3 amino acids: CASRLAGVQETQYF. CDR3 nucleotides: TGCGCCAGCCGACTAGCGGGGGTCCAAGAGACCCAGTACTTC.

This clone appeared once. The chain employs TRBV7-2 and TRBJ2-3, with D tentatively TRBD2 (5 bases). Germline CDR1 is SGHTA and CDR2 is FQGNSA. The CDR3 runs 14 residues. V was trimmed by 3 bases and J by 4 bases, leaving 11 bases between them. CDR3 in amino acids: CASSLGSSSDTQYF. The CDR3 nucleotides read TGTGCCAGCAGCTTGGGGAGTTCTTCAGATACGCAGTATTTT.

The chain has TRBV29-1 and TRBJ1-2, with unresolved D. Germline-derived CDR1 and CDR2 are SQVTM and ANQGSEA. The CDR3 has 12 residues. Trimming took 6 bases from V and 7 from J, leaving 15 bases between them. The CDR3 region has the DNA TGCAGCGTCGACCTCGGAGTTTCTGGCTACACCTTC. It codes for CSVDLGVSGYTF.

The V gene is TRBV5-1, the J gene TRBJ1-1; possible D gene TRBD1, 5 bases. The CDR3 is 14 residues long. V was clipped by 4 bases and J by 4 bases, with 14 bases between them. Per germline, CDR1 SGHRS and CDR2 YFSETQ. In nucleotides, the CDR3 is TGCGCCAGCAGCCAGTACGGGGGAGGCACTGAAGCTTTCTTT. Its translation: CASSQYGGGTEAFF. The full variable domain, its missing parts supplied by reference TRBV5-1 and TRBJ1-1, is KAGVTQTPRYLIKTRGQQVTLSCSPISGHRSVSWYQQTPGQGLQFLFEYFSETQRNKGNFPGRFSGRQFSNSRSEMNVSTLELGDSALYLCASSQYGGGTEAFFGQGTRLTVV.

Concerning this clone itself: Just one base apart from a much larger clone, this may be a read error. The chain is built from TRBV28 and TRBJ1-2; D is unclear. Germline V gives CDR1 MDHEN, CDR2 SYDVKM. The V gene lost 5 bases and the J gene lost 2 bases, with 6 bases spanning the gap. The CDR3 is 12 residues long. The CDR3 region is CASSAGNYGYTF. CDR3 coding DNA: TGTGCCAGCAGTGCAGGAAACTATGGCTACACCTTC.

The chain employs TRBV7-9 and TRBJ2-1, with D unclear. Germline V lookup: CDR1 SEHNR, CDR2 FQNEAQ (reference sequence). The ends were cut back, 4 bases at V and 1 base at J, with 17 bases in the middle. The length of the CDR3 is 17 residues. CDR3 protein: CASSYSSESSSYNEQFF. The CDR3 coding sequence is TGTGCCAGCAGCTACAGCTCAGAGTCAAGTTCCTACAATGAGCAGTTCTTC. The whole variable domain, remainder taken from reference TRBV7-9 and TRBJ2-1, is DTGVSQNPRHKITKRGQNVTFRCDPISEHNRLYWYRQTLGQGPEFLTYFQNEAQLEKSRLLSDRFSAERPKGSFSTLEIQRTEQGDSAMYLCASSYSSESSSYNEQFFGPGTRLTVL.

The genes are TRBV6-5 and TRBJ2-7; 7 nucleotides agree with TRBD2. Germline values: CDR1 MNHEY, CDR2 SVGAGI. V lost 6 bases and J lost 0; bases outside the gene matches: 8. This CDR3 is 15 amino acids long. The CDR3 loop reads CASRIGREISYEQYF. In DNA, the CDR3 is TGTGCCAGCAGAATTGGGCGGGAGATCTCCTACGAGCAGTACTTC.

This chain joins TRBV18 and TRBJ2-7; tentatively, D is TRBD1 (6 bases). Looked up from germline, CDR1 is KGHSH and CDR2 is LQKENI. The CDR3 contains 15 residues. Trimming shortened V by 5 bases and J by 0 bases, and 14 bases separated the two germline ends. CDR3 DNA sequence: TGTGCCAGCTCAGCAACCGGGGACACCTCCTACGAGCAGTACTTC. Protein: CASSATGDTSYEQYF.

The rearrangement joins TRBV7-9 to TRBJ2-2; 9 positions match TRBD1. The CDR3 is made up of 17 amino acids. Germline values: CDR1 SEHNR, CDR2 FQNEAQ (reference sequence). V was pared by 5 bases and J by 6 bases, with 13 bases of the junction left unmatched. The CDR3 sequence is CASSPGTGQGYAGELFF. In DNA, the CDR3 is TGTGCCAGCAGCCCCGGGACGGGACAGGGATACGCCGGGGAGCTGTTTTTT.

V usage is TRBV7-2 and J usage is TRBJ1-1, with D unclear. Germline CDR1 SGHTA, CDR2 FQGNSA. The germline V and J ends were trimmed by 4 bases and 3 bases, with 9 bases remaining between them. CDR3 length equals 13 residues. CDR3 sequence: CASSSQVDTEAFF. The CDR3 nucleotides read TGTGCCAGCAGCTCCCAGGTGGACACTGAAGCTTTCTTT. The variable domain in full, completed from reference TRBV7-2 and TRBJ1-1, reads GAGVSQSPSNKVTEKGKDVELRCDPISGHTALYWYRQSLGQGLEFLIYFQGNSAPDKSGLPSDRFSAERTGGSVSTLTIQRTQQEDSAVYLCASSSQVDTEAFFGQGTRLTVV.

The V and J genes are TRBV30 and TRBJ2-4, with D perhaps TRBD1 (7 bases). V was trimmed by 2 bases and J by 7 bases, leaving 15 bases between them. The CDR3 is made up of 14 amino acids. Germline-derived CDR1 and CDR2 are GTSNPN and SVGIG (reference sequence). CDR3 region: CAWSPGGGWNIQYF. The CDR3 DNA is TGTGCCTGGAGTCCAGGAGGGGGCTGGAACATTCAGTACTTC.

This clone was observed a few times. In nucleotides, the CDR3 is TGTGCCAGCAGTTTATCCTCCACATTTTATGAGCAGTTCTTC. It specifies CASSLSSTFYEQFF. This rearrangement joins TRBV27 to TRBJ2-1; no clear D. V lost 0 bases and J 8 bases, leaving 11 bases between the germline ends. CDR3 length: 14 residues. Germline CDR1 MNHEY, CDR2 SMNVEV (reference sequence).

The V call is TRBV28, the J call TRBJ1-2; TRBD1 matches 10 bases. The CDR3 spans 15 residues. CDR1 and CDR2 from the germline V gene are MDHEN and SYDVKM. With V trimmed by 7 bases and J by 5 bases, 10 bases remained unmatched. CDR3 amino acids: CASNNGDRGHYGYTF. The CDR3 DNA reads TGTGCCAGCAACAACGGGGACAGGGGCCATTATGGCTACACCTTC.